The 2 T cell receptor beta chains below were found in one sample sequenced in a study of T cell changes during pregnancy in multiple sclerosis. Sequencing used immunoSEQ multiplex PCR; TCRdb keeps in-frame clones, though not all of them. The sample lists roughly 72,000 clones, more than 70% occurring once. This specimen consisted of peripheral blood, obtained in the first trimester of pregnancy. Receptor source: a female donor in good health, enrolled as a control in a pregnancy study.

CDR3 sequence: CSGQENTEAFF. As DNA, the CDR3 is TGCAGCGGACAGGAGAACACTGAAGCTTTCTTT. V and J are TRBV20-1 and TRBJ1-1, with TRBD1 identical over 7 bases. The germline V gene has CDR1 DFQATT and CDR2 SNEGSKA (reference sequence). CDR3 length equals 11 residues.

This chain connects TRBV5-1 to TRBJ2-7; 10 bases agree with TRBD2. Per the germline V gene, CDR1 is SGHRS and CDR2 is YFSETQ. The V segment lost 6 bases and the J segment 5 bases; nucleotides outside the gene matches: 17. This CDR3 is 17 amino acids long. Here the CDR3 reads CASKRHESGLAVNEQYF. The CDR3 DNA is TGCGCCAGCAAACGACATGAATCAGGACTAGCGGTGAACGAGCAGTACTTC.